These 27 T cell receptor beta chains originate from one sample sequenced in a study of blood T cells in healthy people across ages (dated by TCRdb to between 2015 and 2017). Library preparation employed 5' RACE. Sequencing instrument: Illumina HiSeq 2500. A second PCR of roughly 6 to 11 cycles was performed with a sample-barcoded 5' primer and a J-beta primer mix. TCRdb itself trimmed the public reads at Q25 with fastp, ran MiXCR and retained productive beta chains. Each entry is one CDR3 protein sequence, shown with its most common DNA and genes. The sample table holds more than 1 million distinct CDR3 sequences, of which 35% to 50% were seen once. The top ten hold about 19% of the sample. Sequenced material: blood. These receptors came from a woman aged 55-70 years in good health.

In its sample, this clonotype was seen a few times. J is TRBJ1-1 and V is TRBV15, with a weak D call TRBD1 (5 bases). Germline V gives CDR1 LNHNV, CDR2 YYDKDF (reference sequence). V dropped 2 bases and J dropped 1 base, with 8 bases sitting between them. The CDR3 consists of 14 residues. The CDR3 DNA follows: TGTGCCACCAGCAGAATTGGGGGGAACACTGAAGCTTTCTTT. Translation: CATSRIGGNTEAFF.

This clonotype was seen a handful of times. The chain has TRBV10-3 and TRBJ2-1; D unclear. Germline V CDR1 and CDR2: ENHRY, SYGVKD. The CDR3 totals 13 residues. The V end was cut by 10 bases, the J end by 0 bases, with 10 bases between. This chain's CDR3 is CATGRSSYNEQFF. CDR3 nucleotides: TGTGCCACGGGTCGGAGCTCCTACAATGAGCAGTTCTTC.

The rearrangement links TRBV2 to TRBJ2-1; the match to TRBD2 covers 13 bases. After removal of 7 bases from V and 6 bases from J, the junction contained 3 bases not matched to a gene. Germline assignment: CDR1 SNHLY and CDR2 FYNNEI. The CDR3 spans 14 residues. The CDR3 loop is CASKRLAGGNEQFF. The DNA of the CDR3 is TGTGCCAGCAAAAGACTAGCGGGAGGCAATGAGCAGTTCTTC.

This clonotype was picked up a small number of times. V usage is TRBV6-1 and J usage is TRBJ2-4, with D possibly being TRBD1 (6 bases). The V end was cut by 7 bases, the J end by 0 bases, with 16 bases between. The CDR3 has 16 residues. Per the germline V gene, CDR1 is MNHNS and CDR2 is SASEGT. CDR3: CASTGGQLIAKNIQYF. The DNA of the CDR3 is TGTGCCAGCACTGGTGGACAGTTGATAGCCAAAAACATTCAGTACTTC.

This chain links TRBV2 with TRBJ2-5; D possibly corresponds to TRBD2 (5 bases). The J call is uncertain, as TRBJ2-7 better fits the DNA end. CDR3 size: 14 residues. CDR1 is SNHLY, CDR2 FYNNEI, per germline. In nucleotides, the CDR3 is TGTGCCAGCAGTGGAGGGTGGGAAAGGGACGAGCAGTACTTC. This translates into CASSGGWERDEQYF.

This clonotype has just a few counts. The chain carries TRBV3-1 and TRBJ2-3; D ambiguous. V was trimmed by 0 bases and J by 6 bases, leaving 7 bases between them. CDR1 LGHDT and CDR2 YNNKEL come from the germline V gene (reference sequence). The CDR3 has 13 residues. The CDR3 loop reads CASSQDLADTQYF. The CDR3 nucleotides are TGTGCCAGCAGCCAAGATTTGGCCGATACGCAGTATTTT.

There are a few counts of this clonotype. The V call is TRBV5-1, the J call TRBJ2-1; TRBD2 agrees at 8 bases. The J segment lost 4 bases and the V segment lost 4 bases, leaving 10 bases of the junction unmatched. In germline, CDR1 is SGHRS, CDR2 YFSETQ. This CDR3 has 16 amino acids. CDR3 bases: TGCGCCAGCAGCGCGCCGGGACTAGTGGGGTACAATGAGCAGTTCTTC. It specifies CASSAPGLVGYNEQFF.

This clonotype was observed once. V usage is TRBV2 and J usage is TRBJ1-4; D not resolved. CDR3 length: 12 amino acids. V was shortened by 7 bases and J by 11 bases, with 14 bases between the two germline ends. CDR1 is SNHLY, CDR2 FYNNEI, per germline. The DNA for the CDR3 is TGTGCCAGCAAGGGAGCCACGGGGAAACTGTTTTTT. This sequence encodes CASKGATGKLFF.

The chain joins TRBV6-1 to TRBJ2-5; D is perhaps TRBD2 (5 bases). The end of the DNA is better explained by TRBJ2-7, so the J call may be wrong. This CDR3 comprises 15 residues. Germline V CDR1 and CDR2: MNHNS, SASEGT. The CDR3 loop reads CASSFSVSGRDEQYF. CDR3 nucleotides: TGTGCCAGCAGTTTTTCTGTGTCGGGAAGGGACGAGCAGTACTTC.

This clonotype was found a few times. The gene calls are TRBV10-2 and TRBJ2-1; TRBD2 agrees at 13 bases. This CDR3 region has 22 residues. Germline values: CDR1 WSHSY, CDR2 SAAADI. The V and J ends lost 3 bases and 7 bases, in that order; junction bases with no gene match: 24. The DNA of the CDR3 is TGCGCCAGCAGTGAACCCCGACAGGGTAGGGGGACTAGCGGGAATCGTAGGAATGAGCAGTTCTTC. It specifies CASSEPRQGRGTSGNRRNEQFF.

J is TRBJ2-1 and V is TRBV7-9; 10 bases line up with TRBD1. The V gene's germline CDR1 is SEHNR and CDR2 FQNEAQ (reference sequence). The ends lost 1 base at V and 2 bases at J; junction bases unmatched: 2. This CDR3 contains 16 residues. The CDR3 protein is CASSLGDRGPYNEQFF. Written as DNA, the CDR3 is TGTGCCAGCAGCTTAGGGGACAGGGGTCCCTACAATGAGCAGTTCTTC.

The rearrangement uses TRBV5-1 and TRBJ2-4, with 7 bases aligning to TRBD1. The end of the DNA fits TRBJ2-7 better, so the J call may be wrong. From germline, CDR1 is SGHRS and CDR2 YFSETQ. This CDR3 has 16 amino acids. DNA of the CDR3: TGCGCCAGCAGCCTCACACTCGGGGACAGACTCTACGAGCAGTACTTC. This gives the protein CASSLTLGDRLYEQYF.

This clonotype turned up a few times. The V gene is TRBV7-9, the J gene TRBJ1-5, with 8 bases identical to TRBD1. This CDR3 contains 18 residues. Trimming took 5 bases from V and 2 from J; bases not matched to a gene: 14. Germline-derived CDR1 and CDR2 are SEHNR and FQNEAQ (reference sequence). CDR3 region: CASSPWGAGGNGNQPQHF. The CDR3 DNA sequence: TGTGCCAGCAGCCCCTGGGGGGCAGGGGGCAACGGCAATCAGCCCCAGCATTTT.

Written as DNA, the CDR3 is TGCAGTGCTAGAGATGCTCCGATGCAGTTCTTC. It is translated as CSARDAPMQFF. The chain uses TRBV20-1 and TRBJ2-1; D unresolved. The CDR3 covers 11 residues. Germline CDR1 and CDR2: DFQATT and SNEGSKA (reference sequence). Trimming left V 0 bases short and J 12 bases short, with 9 bases between.

The V and J genes are TRBV27 and TRBJ2-5; TRBD2 is a possible D gene (6 bases). Trimming left V 4 bases short and J 13 bases short, with 13 bases between. The germline V gene encodes CDR1 MNHEY and CDR2 SMNVEV (reference sequence). CDR3 length: 11 amino acids. CDR3 DNA: TGTGCCAGCAGTTGGGGACTTTCCCTGTACTTC. This translates into CASSWGLSLYF.

J is TRBJ1-2 and V is TRBV7-2; D is undetermined. Looked up from germline, CDR1 is SGHTA and CDR2 is FQGNSA. CDR3 length equals 14 residues. The ends were cut back, 0 bases at V and 7 bases at J, with 12 bases in the middle. Here the CDR3 DNA reads TGTGCCAGCAGCTTAGCGCGGGTAGAGGGTGGCTACACCTTC. Its protein product is CASSLARVEGGYTF.

J is TRBJ2-5 and V is TRBV2; D is unresolved. Trimming removed 5 bases from V and 5 bases from J, with 9 bases in between. There are 12 residues in the CDR3. Germline V gene lookup returns CDR1 SNHLY and CDR2 FYNNEI. For the CDR3, the DNA is TGTGCCAGCAGTCACTTAAGGGAGACCCAGTACTTC. It codes for CASSHLRETQYF.

The J gene is TRBJ2-3, the V gene TRBV29-1; the D gene could be TRBD1 or TRBD2 (5 bases each). CDR3 size: 17 residues. V dropped 0 bases and J dropped 2 bases, with 18 bases sitting between them. CDR1 SQVTM and CDR2 ANQGSEA come from the germline V gene. CDR3 in DNA: TGCAGCGTTGAAGATCCTCGAGTAGGGACCCACACAGATACGCAGTATTTT. Its protein product is CSVEDPRVGTHTDTQYF.

This clonotype was observed a few times. The chain recombines TRBV9 with TRBJ2-5; D is possibly TRBD1 or TRBD2 (5 bases each). The CDR3 runs 15 residues. The germline V and J ends were trimmed by 4 bases and 5 bases, with 18 bases remaining between them. Germline CDR1 is SGDLS and CDR2 is YYNGEE. The CDR3 loop is CASSSRDLRRETQYF. DNA for the CDR3: TGTGCCAGCAGCAGCCGGGACCTTAGGCGGGAGACCCAGTACTTC.

This clonotype was detected only a few times. The chain carries TRBV20-1 and TRBJ1-2; the D gene is possibly TRBD1 (5 bases). Trimming removed 0 bases from V and 7 bases from J, with 9 bases in between. Germline lookup yields CDR1 DFQATT and CDR2 SNEGSKA (reference sequence). CDR3 size: 12 residues. The CDR3 coding sequence is TGCAGTGCTAGAGATAATGGGGGTGGCTACACCTTC. Its protein is CSARDNGGGYTF.

This clonotype occurred a few times. This chain links TRBV27 with TRBJ2-7; D may be TRBD1 (6 bases). Trimming shortened V by 5 bases and J by 11 bases, and 19 bases separated the two germline ends. The germline V gene has CDR1 MNHEY and CDR2 SMNVEV (reference sequence). The CDR3 has 13 residues. The CDR3 here is CASSVGASAQEYF. The CDR3 DNA sequence: TGTGCCAGCAGTGTGGGGGCCTCAGCCCAGGAGTACTTC.

The chain joins TRBV7-9 to TRBJ2-5, with 14 bases fitting TRBD2. The CDR3 covers 17 residues. Per the germline V gene, CDR1 is SEHNR and CDR2 is FQNEAQ (reference sequence). V was pared by 6 bases and J by 6 bases, with 12 bases of the junction left unmatched. Written as DNA, the CDR3 is TGTGCCAGCAGAGAGTCGGGGACTAGCGGGAGCGGGAAGACCCAGTACTTC. Amino acids: CASRESGTSGSGKTQYF.

The sample holds a few counts of this clonotype. The chain carries TRBV9 and TRBJ2-7, with TRBD2 matching over 8 bases. This CDR3 is 15 amino acids long. Germline-derived CDR1 and CDR2 are SGDLS and YYNGEE. J lost 2 bases, V lost 3 bases, and 7 bases had no gene match. The CDR3: CASSEGAGATYEQYF. The DNA for the CDR3 is TGTGCCAGCAGCGAGGGAGCGGGAGCCACCTACGAGCAGTACTTC.

The chain recombines TRBV6-5 with TRBJ2-3, with 14 bases that match TRBD2. V gave up 5 bases and J gave up 8 bases; unmatched junction bases: 6. The germline V gene encodes CDR1 MNHEY and CDR2 SVGAGI. The CDR3 sequence is 15 residues long. For the CDR3, the DNA is TGTGCCAGCAGTCCCGGGACTAGCGGGAGAGGTACGCAGTATTTT. As protein: CASSPGTSGRGTQYF.

The sample holds a few counts of this clonotype. The V gene is TRBV6-5, the J gene TRBJ2-5; 12 bases match TRBD2. The closer fit of TRBJ2-7 to the DNA end suggests the J call may be wrong. There are 16 residues in the CDR3. CDR1 is MNHEY, CDR2 SVGAGI, per germline. CDR3 bases: TGTGCCAGCAGTTACTTTACTAGCGGGAGGCTTCGCGAGCAGTACTTC. Translating it yields CASSYFTSGRLREQYF.

This clonotype was seen once. An end of the junction differs from the germline gene, which may be a read error. The chain couples TRBV3-1 to TRBJ2-5; D remains unclear. The tail of the sequence fits TRBJ2-7 better, so the J call may be wrong. CDR1 and CDR2 from the germline V gene are LGHDT and YNNKEL (reference sequence). This CDR3 has 14 residues. In nucleotides, the CDR3 is TGTGCCAGCAGCGAAGATGGGTGGTTCCACGAGCAGTACTTC. It codes for CASSEDGWFHEQYF.

The chain joins TRBV27 to TRBJ2-1, with D possibly matching TRBD2 (5 bases). Trimming took off 6 bases at V and 9 bases at J, with 15 bases between the two ends. The CDR3 sequence is 13 residues long. Germline CDR1 reads MNHEY; CDR2 reads SMNVEV (reference sequence). The CDR3 bases are TGTGCCAGCAGCCTAATAGCGTCAGGTGAGCAGTTCTTC. It translates to CASSLIASGEQFF.